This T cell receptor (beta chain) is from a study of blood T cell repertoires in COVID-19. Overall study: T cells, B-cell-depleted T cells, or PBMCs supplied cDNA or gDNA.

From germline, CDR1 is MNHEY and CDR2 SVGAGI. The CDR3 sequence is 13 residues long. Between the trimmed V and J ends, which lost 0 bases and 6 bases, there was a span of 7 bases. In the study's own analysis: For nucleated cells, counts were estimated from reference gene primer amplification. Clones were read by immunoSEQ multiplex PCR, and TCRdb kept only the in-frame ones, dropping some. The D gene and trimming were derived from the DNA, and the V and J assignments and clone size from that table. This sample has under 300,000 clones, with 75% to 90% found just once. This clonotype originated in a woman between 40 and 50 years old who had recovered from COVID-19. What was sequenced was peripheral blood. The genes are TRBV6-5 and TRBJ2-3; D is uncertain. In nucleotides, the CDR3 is TGTGCCAGCAGTTACTCCCCGTTCGATACGCAGTATTTT. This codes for CASSYSPFDTQYF.